The 16 T cell receptor beta chains reported below all come from one sample, sequenced in a study of CXCR3-negative and CXCR3-positive naive CD8 T cells. Via 5' RACE with UMI labels, TRB cDNA libraries were prepared. TCRdb re-called the 5' RACE reads and catalogs CDR3 proteins one per entry, DNA excluded. This sample's clone table lists 55,000 to 65,000 distinct CDR3 sequences. Their antigen targets remain unknown. Study conclusions and caveats: More hydrophobic TRB CDR3s were found in CXCR3-positive naive cells than in CXCR3-negative naive cells.

Sequencing input: naive CXCR3+ CD8+ T cells from blood. The subset: CD45RO-CCR7+CD27+CD95- naive CD8+ T cells expressing CXCR3 (TNR3+). All receptors come from a human donor in good health. Some clones in this sample may be carry-over from other donors' samples.

V usage is TRBV10-3 and J usage is TRBJ1-1; with no DNA, the TCRdb D assignment of TRBD1 cannot be verified. CDR1 is ENHRY and CDR2 is SYGVKD in the germline V gene. CDR3 length: 15 residues. CDR3: CAISEGQGANTEAFF.

The V gene is TRBV27, the J gene TRBJ2-1. The germline V gene encodes CDR1 MNHEY and CDR2 SMNVEV (reference sequence). This CDR3 is 14 amino acids long. The CDR3: CASMRGDTYNEQFF.

The J gene is TRBJ2-1, the V gene TRBV7-9; TCRdb reports TRBD2, a call that lacks DNA to check it against. CDR3 length equals 16 residues. From germline, CDR1 is SEHNR and CDR2 FQNEAQ (reference sequence). CDR3 loop: CASSSLAGGSYNEQFF.

The chain carries TRBV29-1 and TRBJ1-5; TCRdb's D call, TRBD1, is unchecked because there is no DNA. The CDR3 length is 13 residues. Germline V gene lookup returns CDR1 SQVTM and CDR2 ANQGSEA. The CDR3 region is CSVGQGLNQPQHF.

This chain joins TRBV7-9 and TRBJ2-2; no DNA is available, so the TRBD2 call from TCRdb remains unchecked. The CDR3 is made up of 16 amino acids. Germline V gene lookup returns CDR1 SEHNR and CDR2 FQNEAQ (reference sequence). This chain's CDR3 is CASSFTSGDSTGELFF.

V gene TRBV7-2 combines with J gene TRBJ2-7; TCRdb selects TRBD1, and the lack of DNA leaves this call unchecked. CDR1 and CDR2 (germline): SGHTA, FQGNSA. The CDR3 totals 16 residues. The CDR3 reads CASRYDGGVSSYEQYF.

The V gene is TRBV6-5, the J gene TRBJ1-4; TCRdb's assignment of TRBD1 cannot be checked, as there is no DNA. CDR3 length equals 15 residues. Germline V gene sequence: CDR1 MNHEY, CDR2 SVGAGI. The CDR3 here is CASSYGQGEVGKLFF.

This sequence joins TRBV11-3 and TRBJ2-1. The CDR3 is 18 amino acids. The germline gives CDR1 SGHNT, CDR2 YENEEA. The CDR3: CASSFLTSSLSTYNEQFF.

The V call is TRBV5-6, the J call TRBJ2-7; no DNA is available, so the TRBD1 call from TCRdb remains unchecked. This CDR3 region has 14 residues. Germline lookup yields CDR1 SGHDT and CDR2 YYEEEE. CDR3 sequence reads: CASSRQVSSYEQYF.

This sequence joins TRBV11-2 and TRBJ2-3; TCRdb picks TRBD1, but there is no DNA to check that call. This CDR3 is 16 amino acids long. CDR1 and CDR2 (germline): SGHAT, FQNNGV. The CDR3 is CASSLVSQGDTDTQYF.

V is TRBV29-1 and J is TRBJ1-2; no DNA is available, so the TRBD1 call from TCRdb remains unchecked. In germline, CDR1 is SQVTM, CDR2 ANQGSEA. This CDR3 is built from 14 residues. The chain's CDR3 is CSVETDRANYGYTF.

This chain links TRBV25-1 with TRBJ2-2; TCRdb calls TRBD1, which cannot be checked without DNA. Per germline, CDR1 MGHDK and CDR2 SYGVNS. CDR3 length: 15 amino acids. This CDR3 reads CASGWGQASNGELFF.

This chain links TRBV12-3 or TRBV12-4 with TRBJ2-3; TCRdb's D call of TRBD2 is untestable without DNA. The CDR3 contains 16 residues. CDR3 sequence: CASSLEGGFSTDTQYF.

The chain carries TRBV7-6 and TRBJ1-4. The germline gives CDR1 SGHVS, CDR2 FNYEAQ. The length of the CDR3 is 14 residues. CDR3 residues: CASSLGQTNEKLFF.

V gene TRBV4-3 combines with J gene TRBJ1-1. The CDR3 runs to 14 residues. CDR1 and CDR2 from the germline V gene are LGHNA and YSLEER. CDR3 in amino acids: CASSQDRRYTEAFF.

The chain has TRBV4-3 and TRBJ1-4; the D call of TRBD1 rests on TCRdb alone, since no DNA is present to check it. The CDR3 runs to 14 residues. Germline values: CDR1 LGHNA, CDR2 YSLEER. CDR3 sequence: CASSPDRGEEKLFF.